What follows are 12 T cell receptor beta chains derived from one specimen sequenced in a study of glioma-infiltrating T cells. The iRepertoire nested amplicon-rescue multiplex PCR amplified TCR alpha and beta CDR3s from RNA. TCRdb recomputed calls from the multiplex PCR reads with MiXCR, one row per CDR3 protein. The sample has over 80,000 distinct CDR3 sequences; approximately 40% are singletons. The material sequenced was glioma tissue, nonneoplastic brain tissue, or PBMCs (not recorded which). The receptors here all came from a human donor with low-grade glioma or glioblastoma, undergoing nonglioma brain surgery, or in good health (not recorded which).

Notes on this clonotype: A read error is possible here, since a much larger clone lies one base away. The chain is built from TRBV6-2 or TRBV6-3 and TRBJ2-5; the D gene is possibly TRBD1 (6 bases). Per the germline V gene, CDR1 is MNHEY and CDR2 is SVGEGT. Trimming removed 6 bases at V and 1 base at J, with 12 bases between. The CDR3 spans 14 residues. CDR3 sequence: CASRAGQRQETQYF. The CDR3 DNA reads as TGTGCCAGCAGGGCAGGACAGCGCCAAGAGACCCAGTACTTC.

Remarks on this clonotype: This may be a read error: a much more frequent sequence differs by one nucleotide. The DNA is omitted, as the CDR3 cannot be located on it reliably, and the CDR3 follows TCRdb's listing. The chain links TRBV9 to TRBJ2-1; the table's D gene call, TRBD1, was not cross checked with the DNA. Germline V gives CDR1 SGDLS, CDR2 YYNGEE. The CDR3 is made up of 15 amino acids, end residues included. The CDR3 here is CASSVGGGTYNERFF.

This clonotype was detected many times. The chain joins TRBV6-1 to TRBJ2-7; possible D gene TRBD1, 6 bases. Looked up from germline, CDR1 is MNHNS and CDR2 is SASEGT. This CDR3 has 13 amino acids. Between the trimmed V and J ends, which lost 7 bases and 2 bases, there was a span of 12 bases. CDR3 DNA: TGTGCCAGCAATGCTAGGGGGACCTACGAGCAGTACTTC. Translated, it gives CASNARGTYEQYF.

Many counts were recorded for this clonotype. The V gene is TRBV2, the J gene TRBJ2-5; no clear D gene. The CDR3 runs 14 residues. Between the trimmed V and J ends, which lost 1 base and 2 bases, there was a span of 8 bases. Germline V gives CDR1 SNHLY, CDR2 FYNNEI. The CDR3 loop reads CASSEVIRQETQYF. CDR3 DNA sequence: TGTGCCAGCAGTGAAGTTATCAGACAAGAGACCCAGTACTTC.

This clonotype was counted at least ten times. This chain connects TRBV20-1 to TRBJ1-3; D gene uncertain. V shed 2 bases and J shed 3 bases, with 5 bases lying between them. CDR3 length: 12 residues. Per the germline V gene, CDR1 is DFQATT and CDR2 is SNEGSKA (reference sequence). CDR3 nucleotides: TGCAGTGCTAGATTAGGTGGAAACACCATATATTTT. Protein: CSARLGGNTIYF.

This clonotype came up many times. V is TRBV6-6 and J is TRBJ2-5, with TRBD1 as a possible D gene (5 bases). In germline, CDR1 is MNHNY, CDR2 SVGAGI (reference sequence). There are 17 residues in the CDR3. The germline V and J ends were trimmed by 0 bases and 3 bases, with 17 bases remaining between them. DNA of the CDR3: TGTGCCAGCAGTTACTCGAGAAGTGGAAGGGGTGAAGAGACCCAGTACTTC. Translated: CASSYSRSGRGEETQYF.

This clonotype has just a few counts. This sequence joins TRBV20-1 and TRBJ1-1; TRBD1 might be the D (5 bases). The V end was cut by 6 bases, the J end by 8 bases, with 16 bases between. Germline CDR1 and CDR2: DFQATT and SNEGSKA (reference sequence). The CDR3 loop spans 12 amino acids. CDR3 sequence reads: CSAGDGSTEAFF. In nucleotides, the CDR3 is TGCAGTGCAGGGGATGGAAGCACCGAAGCTTTCTTT.

The table lists this clonotype with many counts. J is TRBJ2-1 and V is TRBV19; D not certain. The CDR3 is 15 residues long. Germline V gene lookup returns CDR1 LNHDA and CDR2 SQIVND (reference sequence). V lost 1 base to trimming and J lost 0 bases, with 7 bases between them. The CDR3 sequence is CASSIGSNSYNEQFF. The CDR3 bases are TGTGCCAGTAGTATAGGCAGTAACTCCTACAATGAGCAGTTCTTC. The variable domain in full, with the rest retrieved from reference TRBV19 and TRBJ2-1, is DGGITQSPKYLFRKEGQNVTLSCEQNLNHDAMYWYRQDPGQGLRLIYYSQIVNDFQKGDIAEGYSVSREKKESFPLTVTSAQKNPTAFYLCASSIGSNSYNEQFFGPGTRLTVL.

The CDR3 loop reads CSVEERGLALRAFF. In DNA, the CDR3 is TGCAGCGTTGAAGAGAGGGGGCTCGCTTTGCGGGCTTTCTTT. The genes are TRBV29-1 and TRBJ1-1; 7 bases fit TRBD1. The CDR3 runs to 14 residues. The V gene end was trimmed by 0 bases and the J gene end by 11 bases; junction bases not matched to a gene: 12. CDR1 and CDR2 (germline): SQVTM, ANQGSEA.

The count of this clonotype is one. The junction departs from the called germline gene at one end, perhaps through a read error. The V gene is TRBV2, the J gene TRBJ1-1; D perhaps matches TRBD1 (6 bases). The CDR3 is 12 residues long. Germline V lookup: CDR1 SNHLY, CDR2 FYNNEI. The CDR3 loop is CASSQTGSEASF. CDR3 DNA: TGTGCCAGCAGTCAAACAGGGTCTGAAGCTTCCTTT.

A remark on this clonotype: Its ends do not fully match the called genes, so a read error is possible. This sequence joins TRBV15 and TRBJ2-5; D is tentatively TRBD1 or TRBD2 (6 bases each). The CDR3 loop spans 15 amino acids. The V gene's germline CDR1 is LNHNV and CDR2 YYDKDF (reference sequence). The CDR3 loop is CATSRGVGGQGTQYF. For the CDR3, the DNA is TGTGCCACCAGCAGGGGAGTGGGGGGACAAGGGACCCAGTACTTC. The whole variable domain, filled in from reference TRBV15 and TRBJ2-5, reads DAMVIQNPRYQVTQFGKPVTLSCSQTLNHNVMYWYQQKSSQAPKLLFHYYDKDFNNEADTPDNFQSRRPNTSFCFLDIRSPGLGDTAMYLCATSRGVGGQGTQYFGPGTRLLVL.

The V call is TRBV15, the J call TRBJ2-1; 13 bases map to TRBD2. Germline CDR1 LNHNV, CDR2 YYDKDF (reference sequence). There are 15 residues in the CDR3. With V trimmed by 5 bases and J by 10 bases, 8 bases remained unmatched. CDR3 DNA: TGTGCCACCAGCCAGGGGGGACTAGCGGGGAGCGAGCAGTTCTTC. This translates into CATSQGGLAGSEQFF.